This entry concerns a single T cell receptor (beta chain). As processed by the authors: The authors estimated nucleated cell counts from reference gene primer amplification. Here immunoSEQ multiplex PCR was the method, and the copy in TCRdb shows in-frame clones only, minus some. That table furnishes V, J and clone size, whereas the DNA furnished D and trimming. The table records 130,000 to 150,000 clones, 65% to 90% of them present only once. The CDR3 consists of 15 residues. The source of the sample is a study of blood T cell repertoires in COVID-19. Overall study: The study drew acute and convalescent COVID-19 samples from the United States, Italy and Spain. T cells, B-cell-depleted T cells, or PBMCs supplied cDNA or gDNA.

The TCR was taken from a human donor in a cohort sampled during active COVID-19. The sequencing sample was made of peripheral blood. This rearrangement joins TRBV21-1 to TRBJ1-2; TRBD1 is the table's D call and was not checked against the DNA. TRBV21-1 constitutes a pseudogene. CDR3 DNA: TGTGCCAGCAGCGAACGGGGACAGGAAAACTATGGCTACACCTTC. It specifies CASSERGQENYGYTF.